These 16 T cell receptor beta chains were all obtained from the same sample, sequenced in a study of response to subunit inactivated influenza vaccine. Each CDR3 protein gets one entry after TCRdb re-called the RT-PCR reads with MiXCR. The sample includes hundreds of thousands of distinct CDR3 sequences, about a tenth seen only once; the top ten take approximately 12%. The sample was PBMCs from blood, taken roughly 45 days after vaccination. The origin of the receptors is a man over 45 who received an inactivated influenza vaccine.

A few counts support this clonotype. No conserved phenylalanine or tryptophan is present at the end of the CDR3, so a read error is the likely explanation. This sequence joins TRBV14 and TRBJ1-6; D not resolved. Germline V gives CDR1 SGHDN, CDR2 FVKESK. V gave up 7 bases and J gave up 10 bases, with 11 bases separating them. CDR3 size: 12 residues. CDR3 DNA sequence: TGTGCCAGCAACAAAGGTGGCTCACCCCTCCACCTT. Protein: CASNKGGSPLHL.

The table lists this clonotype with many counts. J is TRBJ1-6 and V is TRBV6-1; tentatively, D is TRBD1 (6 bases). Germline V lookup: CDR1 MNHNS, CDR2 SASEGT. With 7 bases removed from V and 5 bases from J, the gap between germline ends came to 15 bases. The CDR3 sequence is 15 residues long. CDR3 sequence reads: CASKTGTRNNSPLHF. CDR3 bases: TGTGCCAGCAAAACAGGGACCCGAAATAATTCACCCCTCCACTTT.

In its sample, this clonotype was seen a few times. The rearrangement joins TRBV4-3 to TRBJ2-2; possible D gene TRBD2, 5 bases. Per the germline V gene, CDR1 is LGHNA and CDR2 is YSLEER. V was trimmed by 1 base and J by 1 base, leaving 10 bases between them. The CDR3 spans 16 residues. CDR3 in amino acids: CASSQGIGENTGELFF. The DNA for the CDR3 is TGCGCCAGCAGCCAAGGAATCGGGGAGAACACCGGGGAGCTGTTTTTT.

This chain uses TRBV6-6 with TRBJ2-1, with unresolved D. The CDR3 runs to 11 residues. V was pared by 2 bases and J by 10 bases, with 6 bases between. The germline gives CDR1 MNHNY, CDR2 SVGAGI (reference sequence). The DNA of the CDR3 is TGTGCCAGCAGTTACAGACAAGAGCAGTTCTTC. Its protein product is CASSYRQEQFF.

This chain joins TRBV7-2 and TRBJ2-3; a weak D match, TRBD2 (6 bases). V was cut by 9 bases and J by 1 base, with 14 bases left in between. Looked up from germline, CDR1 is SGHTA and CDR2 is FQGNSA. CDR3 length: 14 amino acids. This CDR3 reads CASSIAVRTDTQYF. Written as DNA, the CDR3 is TGTGCCAGTTCCATAGCGGTACGCACAGATACGCAGTATTTT.

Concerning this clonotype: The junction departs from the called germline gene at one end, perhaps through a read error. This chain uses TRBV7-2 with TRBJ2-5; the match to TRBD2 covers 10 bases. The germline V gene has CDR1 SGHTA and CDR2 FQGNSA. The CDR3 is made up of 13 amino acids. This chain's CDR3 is CASSNDLAGVTNF. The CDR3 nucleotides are TGTGCCAGCAGCAACGACCTAGCGGGAGTGACGAACTTC. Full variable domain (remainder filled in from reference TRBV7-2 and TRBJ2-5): GAGVSQSPSNKVTEKGKDVELRCDPISGHTALYWYRQSLGQGLEFLIYFQGNSAPDKSGLPSDRFSAERTGGSVSTLTIQRTQQEDSAVYLCASSNDLAGVTNFGPGTRLLVL.

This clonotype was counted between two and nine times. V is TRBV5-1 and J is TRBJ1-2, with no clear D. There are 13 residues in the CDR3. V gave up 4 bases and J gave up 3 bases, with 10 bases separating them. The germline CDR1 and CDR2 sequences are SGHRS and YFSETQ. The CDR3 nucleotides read TGCGCCAGCAGCCGGACGTCTGACTATGGCTACACCTTC. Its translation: CASSRTSDYGYTF.

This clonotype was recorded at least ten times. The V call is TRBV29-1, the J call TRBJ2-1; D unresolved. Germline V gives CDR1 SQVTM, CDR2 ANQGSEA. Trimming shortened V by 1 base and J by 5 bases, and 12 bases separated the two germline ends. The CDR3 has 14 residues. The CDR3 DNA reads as TGCAGCGTTGAAGCGGAGCCGTCACACAATGAGCAGTTCTTC. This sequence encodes CSVEAEPSHNEQFF.

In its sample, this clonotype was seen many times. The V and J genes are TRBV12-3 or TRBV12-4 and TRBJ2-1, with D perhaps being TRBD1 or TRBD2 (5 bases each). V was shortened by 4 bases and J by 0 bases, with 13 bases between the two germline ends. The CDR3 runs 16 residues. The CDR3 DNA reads TGTGCCAGCAGTTATCGGGACGGAAGCTCCTACAATGAGCAGTTCTTC. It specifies CASSYRDGSSYNEQFF.

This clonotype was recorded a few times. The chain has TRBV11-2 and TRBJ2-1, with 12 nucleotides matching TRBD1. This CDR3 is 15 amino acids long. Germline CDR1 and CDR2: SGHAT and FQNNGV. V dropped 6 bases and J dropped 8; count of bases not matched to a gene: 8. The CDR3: CASRFRDRGLDEQFF. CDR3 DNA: TGTGCCAGCAGGTTCCGGGACAGGGGGCTAGATGAGCAGTTCTTC.

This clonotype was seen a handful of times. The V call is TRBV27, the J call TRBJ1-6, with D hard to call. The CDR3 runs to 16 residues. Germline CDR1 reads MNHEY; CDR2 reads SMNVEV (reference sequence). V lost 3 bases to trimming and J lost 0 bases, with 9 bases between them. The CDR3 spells CASSLVRFSYNSPLHF. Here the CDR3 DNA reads TGTGCCAGCAGTTTGGTCAGATTCTCCTATAATTCACCCCTCCACTTT.

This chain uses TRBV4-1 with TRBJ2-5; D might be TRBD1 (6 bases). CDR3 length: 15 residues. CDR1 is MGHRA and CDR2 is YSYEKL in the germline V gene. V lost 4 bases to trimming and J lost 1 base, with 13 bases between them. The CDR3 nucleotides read TGCGCCAGCAGCCTCCCGGGGACAACCCAAGAGACCCAGTACTTC. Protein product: CASSLPGTTQETQYF.

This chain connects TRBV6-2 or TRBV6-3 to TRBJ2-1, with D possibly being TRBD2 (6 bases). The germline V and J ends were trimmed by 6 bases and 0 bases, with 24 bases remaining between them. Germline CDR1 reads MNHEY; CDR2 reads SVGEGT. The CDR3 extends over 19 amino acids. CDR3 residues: CASRDLGSGAQSSYNEQFF. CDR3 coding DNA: TGTGCCAGCAGGGACTTAGGTAGCGGAGCCCAAAGCTCCTACAATGAGCAGTTCTTC.

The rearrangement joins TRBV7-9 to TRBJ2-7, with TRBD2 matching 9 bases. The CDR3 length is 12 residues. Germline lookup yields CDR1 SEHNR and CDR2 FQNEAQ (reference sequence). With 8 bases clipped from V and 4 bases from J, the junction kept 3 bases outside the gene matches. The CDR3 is CASGTSPYEQYF. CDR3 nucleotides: TGTGCCAGCGGGACTAGCCCATACGAGCAGTACTTC.

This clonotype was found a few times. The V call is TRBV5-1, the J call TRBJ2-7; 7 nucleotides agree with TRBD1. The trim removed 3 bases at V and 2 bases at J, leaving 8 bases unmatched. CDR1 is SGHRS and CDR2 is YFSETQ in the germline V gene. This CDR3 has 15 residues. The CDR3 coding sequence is TGCGCCAGCAGCTCGACCAACAGGGGAACCTACGAGCAGTACTTC. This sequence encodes CASSSTNRGTYEQYF. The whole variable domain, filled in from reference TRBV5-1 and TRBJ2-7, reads KAGVTQTPRYLIKTRGQQVTLSCSPISGHRSVSWYQQTPGQGLQFLFEYFSETQRNKGNFPGRFSGRQFSNSRSEMNVSTLELGDSALYLCASSSTNRGTYEQYFGPGTRLTVT.

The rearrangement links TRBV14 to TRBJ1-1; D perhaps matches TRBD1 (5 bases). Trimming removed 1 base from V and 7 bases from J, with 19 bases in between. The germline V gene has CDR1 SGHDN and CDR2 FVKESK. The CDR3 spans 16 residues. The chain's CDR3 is CASSQGRRGSGDEAFF. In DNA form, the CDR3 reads TGTGCCAGCAGCCAAGGTCGTAGGGGTAGTGGTGATGAAGCTTTCTTT.